One and the same sample provided the 22 T cell receptor beta chains below, sequenced in a study of T cell repertoires in cytomegalovirus infection. Antigens for these TCRs are unknown. MiXCR, run by TCRdb on the reads, gives a single entry per CDR3 protein. There are around 800,000 distinct CDR3 sequences in the sample; less than 35% occur only once, and around 12% lies in the top ten. Specimen: cultured CD8+ T cells from PBMCs, collected from culture after CMV antigen stimulation. These receptors were taken from a human donor in good health (CMV status not recorded). Some clones in this sample may be carry-over from other donors' samples.

In this sample, this clonotype turned up a few times. J is TRBJ1-4 and V is TRBV20-1; D remains ambiguous. Germline V gene sequence: CDR1 DFQATT, CDR2 SNEGSKA (reference sequence). The CDR3 consists of 14 residues. With 4 bases removed from V and 5 bases from J, the gap between germline ends came to 14 bases. CDR3 sequence reads: CSANPSRNNEKLFF. Here the CDR3 DNA reads TGCAGTGCTAACCCTAGCCGGAACAATGAAAAACTGTTTTTT.

The V gene is TRBV5-6, the J gene TRBJ1-1; TRBD1 matches 9 bases. V lost 3 bases and J lost 3; bases outside the gene matches: 6. This CDR3 is built from 15 residues. Germline assignment: CDR1 SGHDT and CDR2 YYEEEE. The CDR3 loop is CASSSEGQGYTEAFF. The DNA of the CDR3 is TGTGCCAGCAGCTCGGAGGGACAGGGATACACTGAAGCTTTCTTT.

This clonotype has just a few counts. V and J are TRBV11-2 and TRBJ1-1; D is undetermined. This CDR3 comprises 16 residues. Germline assignment: CDR1 SGHAT and CDR2 FQNNGV. Trimming took 1 base from V and 6 from J, leaving 18 bases between them. The CDR3 sequence: CASSLGRNNVLAEAFF. The CDR3, as DNA: TGTGCCAGCAGCTTAGGCCGAAATAATGTGTTGGCTGAAGCTTTCTTT.

The chain employs TRBV28 and TRBJ2-7, with D possibly matching TRBD1 (6 bases). The V end was cut by 4 bases, the J end by 1 base, with 20 bases between. Germline CDR1 and CDR2: MDHEN and SYDVKM. The CDR3 consists of 17 residues. CDR3 DNA: TGTGCCAGCAGTTCCGGGACACAAAGGTCAGGGTCCTACGAGCAGTACGTC. Translated: CASSSGTQRSGSYEQYV.

V and J are TRBV19 and TRBJ2-2; D is perhaps TRBD1 or TRBD2 (5 bases each). CDR1 is LNHDA and CDR2 is SQIVND in the germline V gene (reference sequence). Trimming shortened V by 3 bases and J by 0 bases, and 20 bases separated the two germline ends. The CDR3 is 19 amino acids. The chain's CDR3 is CASSIPLVRGPTNTGELFF. The DNA of the CDR3 is TGTGCCAGTAGTATCCCCCTCGTTAGGGGACCTACGAACACCGGGGAGCTGTTTTTT.

Written as DNA, the CDR3 is TGTGCCAGCAGACCCACCGGGACCTATAGCACAGATACGCAGTATTTT. Its protein is CASRPTGTYSTDTQYF. The chain employs TRBV7-2 and TRBJ2-3, with D possibly being TRBD1 or TRBD2 (5 bases each). The germline CDR1 and CDR2 sequences are SGHTA and FQGNSA. Trimming cost V 6 bases and J 0 bases, with 16 bases left between them. The length of the CDR3 is 16 residues.

This clonotype was detected ten times or more. The chain is built from TRBV7-6 and TRBJ1-5; D may be TRBD1 (5 bases). Germline loops: CDR1 SGHVS, CDR2 FNYEAQ. The CDR3 is made up of 14 amino acids. V lost 4 bases and J lost 9, with 16 bases in between. The CDR3 DNA follows: TGTGCCAGCAGCTCTGGGACGGCAATGGGGCCCCAGCATTTT. This codes for CASSSGTAMGPQHF.

The chain recombines TRBV27 with TRBJ2-3; 7 bases fit TRBD1. CDR1 and CDR2 (germline): MNHEY, SMNVEV (reference sequence). Losses at the gene ends were 3 bases for V and 0 bases for J; bases not matched to a gene: 3. CDR3 length equals 15 residues. CDR3 DNA sequence: TGTGCCAGCAGTTTGCAGGGGGTTAGCACAGATACGCAGTATTTT. Translated: CASSLQGVSTDTQYF.

V gene TRBV6-2 or TRBV6-3 combines with J gene TRBJ1-1; maybe TRBD1 (5 bases). This CDR3 region has 13 residues. Trimming cost V 7 bases and J 3 bases, with 12 bases left between them. From germline, CDR1 is MNHEY and CDR2 SVGEGT. CDR3 protein: CASIRAGDTEAFF. The CDR3 DNA reads as TGTGCCAGCATCAGGGCGGGAGACACTGAAGCTTTCTTT.

This clonotype occurred many times. J is TRBJ2-1 and V is TRBV7-9; TRBD2 matches 14 bases. This CDR3 spans 18 amino acids. Per the germline V gene, CDR1 is SEHNR and CDR2 is FQNEAQ (reference sequence). V trimming: 6 bases; J trimming: 2 bases; junction bases outside the gene matches: 9. The CDR3 nucleotides are TGTGCCAGCAGACATCCGGGACTAGCGGGGGAAACCTACAATGAGCAGTTCTTC. Its translation: CASRHPGLAGETYNEQFF.

This clonotype has a single count. The chain links TRBV2 to TRBJ2-7, with 7 bases fitting TRBD1. The CDR3 spans 14 residues. Germline assignment: CDR1 SNHLY and CDR2 FYNNEI. J was trimmed by 4 bases and V by 6 bases; bases with no gene match: 9. The CDR3 sequence is CASSGQVAGYEQYF. In DNA form, the CDR3 reads TGTGCCAGCAGCGGACAGGTCGCTGGGTACGAGCAGTACTTC.

Only a few counts were recorded for this clonotype. The genes are TRBV7-6 and TRBJ1-5, with 9 positions matching TRBD1. The CDR3 is 15 residues long. V shed 0 bases and J 7 bases; nucleotides not matched to a gene: 4. Germline V gene sequence: CDR1 SGHVS, CDR2 FNYEAQ. The DNA for the CDR3 is TGTGCCAGCAGCTTAGCGGGACAGGGACTCCAGCCCCAGCATTTT. This gives the protein CASSLAGQGLQPQHF.

About this clonotype: One end of the junction varies from germline; a read error may be responsible. V and J are TRBV29-1 and TRBJ1-1; D gene uncertain. The CDR3 has 12 amino acids. Germline values: CDR1 SQVTM, CDR2 ANQGSEA. The CDR3 spells CSIDDPPGEAFF. DNA for the CDR3: TGCAGCATTGATGACCCCCCAGGAGAAGCTTTCTTT.

This clonotype was detected ten times or more. The rearrangement joins TRBV10-3 to TRBJ1-2; D uncertain. Germline V CDR1 and CDR2: ENHRY, SYGVKD. The length of the CDR3 is 12 residues. V shed 6 bases and J shed 3 bases, with 8 bases lying between them. The CDR3, as DNA: TGTGCCATCAGAGCATCGGACTATGGCTACACCTTC. Its translation is CAIRASDYGYTF.

Ten or more counts support this clonotype. The chain couples TRBV6-2 or TRBV6-3 to TRBJ2-6, with D tentatively TRBD1 (5 bases). The CDR3 totals 16 residues. Germline assignment: CDR1 MNHEY and CDR2 SVGEGT. V lost 2 bases to trimming and J lost 0 bases, with 8 bases between them. The CDR3 is CASSYTTASGANVLTF. Written as DNA, the CDR3 is TGTGCCAGCAGTTACACGACAGCCTCTGGGGCCAACGTCCTGACTTTC.

This clonotype was counted between two and nine times. The chain couples TRBV6-5 to TRBJ2-7, with TRBD1 matching 9 bases. Per germline, CDR1 MNHEY and CDR2 SVGAGI. The length of the CDR3 is 16 residues. J gave up 7 bases and V 4 bases, and 14 bases lay outside the gene matches. DNA for the CDR3: TGTGCCAGCAGTTTGATTACCGACAGGGGGGCTGAAGAGCAGTACTTC. Amino acids: CASSLITDRGAEEQYF.

The chain recombines TRBV7-9 with TRBJ2-2; 7 bases map to TRBD1. Germline CDR1 SEHNR, CDR2 FQNEAQ (reference sequence). The CDR3 consists of 17 residues. The ends lost 5 bases at V and 1 base at J; junction bases unmatched: 10. The CDR3 is CASSQNRQGRNTGELFF. CDR3 nucleotides: TGTGCCAGCAGCCAAAACCGACAGGGAAGGAACACCGGGGAGCTGTTTTTT.

In this sample, this clonotype turned up a few times. The V and J genes are TRBV28 and TRBJ2-5, with D perhaps matching TRBD1 (6 bases). The CDR3 consists of 14 residues. The V gene lost 5 bases and the J gene lost 3 bases, with 13 bases spanning the gap. Germline V gives CDR1 MDHEN, CDR2 SYDVKM. CDR3 bases: TGTGCCAGCAGTCGAACAGGGCCCAAAGAGACCCAGTACTTC. Translated, it gives CASSRTGPKETQYF.

This clonotype has more than one count but fewer than ten. The V gene is TRBV7-2, the J gene TRBJ1-1, with D hard to call. CDR3 length equals 13 residues. V was trimmed by 5 bases and J by 4 bases, leaving 11 bases between them. The germline V gene has CDR1 SGHTA and CDR2 FQGNSA. Here the CDR3 reads CASSANWGTEAFF. As DNA, the CDR3 is TGTGCCAGCAGCGCTAACTGGGGCACTGAAGCTTTCTTT.

This clonotype turned up a few times. One junction end does not reproduce the germline sequence, and a read error may be involved. The chain employs TRBV7-7 and TRBJ2-2, with TRBD1 matching 8 bases. From germline, CDR1 is SSHAT and CDR2 FNYEAQ (reference sequence). The CDR3 extends over 17 amino acids. The CDR3 loop is CASSLEAAGGRTGELFF. CDR3 in DNA: TGTGCTAGCAGCTTAGAAGCGGCAGGGGGCCGGACCGGGGAGCTGTTTTTT. Full variable domain (missing parts from reference TRBV7-7 and TRBJ2-2): GAGVSQSPRYKVTKRGQDVTLRCDPISSHATLYWYQQALGQGPEFLTYFNYEAQPDKSGLPSDRFSAERPEGSISTLTIQRTEQRDSAMYRCASSLEAAGGRTGELFFGEGSRLTVL.

This chain joins TRBV6-6 and TRBJ1-1; maybe TRBD1 (6 bases). The CDR3 is 17 amino acids. Germline V gene lookup returns CDR1 MNHNY and CDR2 SVGAGI (reference sequence). Trimming took off 11 bases at V and 4 bases at J, with 29 bases between the two ends. The CDR3 sequence: CAVNLLAAGDRATEAFF. The CDR3 DNA sequence: TGTGCCGTAAACTTACTGGCGGCAGGGGATAGGGCCACTGAAGCTTTCTTT.

This clonotype was counted a few times. The chain carries TRBV19 and TRBJ1-1, with 10 bases aligning to TRBD1. V was pared by 9 bases and J by 5 bases, with 9 bases of the junction left unmatched. Germline V lookup: CDR1 LNHDA, CDR2 SQIVND (reference sequence). The CDR3 extends over 14 amino acids. CDR3 DNA sequence: TGTGCCAGCTCAGTGACAGGGGGCCGAACTGAAGCTTTCTTT. It codes for CASSVTGGRTEAFF.